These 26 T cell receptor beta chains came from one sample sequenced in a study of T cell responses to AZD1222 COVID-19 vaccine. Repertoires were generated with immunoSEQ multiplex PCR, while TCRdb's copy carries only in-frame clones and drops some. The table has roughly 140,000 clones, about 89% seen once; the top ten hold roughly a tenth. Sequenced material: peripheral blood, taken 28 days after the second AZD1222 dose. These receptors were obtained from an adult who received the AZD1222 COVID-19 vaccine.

In nucleotides, the CDR3 is TGTGCCATCAGCGGGGTGGCTGAAGGGAAGCAGTACTTC. This sequence encodes CAISGVAEGKQYF. The genes are TRBV10-3 and TRBJ2-7; TRBD2 might be the D (5 bases). Germline CDR1 is ENHRY and CDR2 is SYGVKD. The V and J ends lost 6 bases and 8 bases respectively, with 17 bases between them. The CDR3 is made up of 13 amino acids.

CDR3 residues: CASSPAPYQETQYF. As DNA, the CDR3 is TGTGCCAGCTCGCCCGCCCCGTACCAAGAGACCCAGTACTTC. V gene TRBV18 combines with J gene TRBJ2-5, with D hard to call. From germline, CDR1 is KGHSH and CDR2 LQKENI. The V and J ends lost 6 bases and 0 bases respectively, with 11 bases between them. The CDR3 sequence is 14 residues long.

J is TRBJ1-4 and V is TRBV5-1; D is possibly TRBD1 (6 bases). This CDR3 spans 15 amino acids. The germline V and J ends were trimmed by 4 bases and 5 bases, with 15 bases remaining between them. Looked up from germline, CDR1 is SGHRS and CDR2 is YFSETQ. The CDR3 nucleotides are TGCGCCAGCAGCCCGGAGCAGGGGCCCAATGAAAAACTGTTTTTT. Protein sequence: CASSPEQGPNEKLFF.

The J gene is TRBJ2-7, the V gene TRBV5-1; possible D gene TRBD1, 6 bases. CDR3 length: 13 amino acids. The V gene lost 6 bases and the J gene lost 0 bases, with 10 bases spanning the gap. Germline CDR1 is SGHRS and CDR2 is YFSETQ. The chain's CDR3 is CASKRQDSYEQYF. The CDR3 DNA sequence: TGCGCCAGCAAAAGACAGGACTCCTACGAGCAGTACTTC. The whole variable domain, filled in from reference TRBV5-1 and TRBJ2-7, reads KAGVTQTPRYLIKTRGQQVTLSCSPISGHRSVSWYQQTPGQGLQFLFEYFSETQRNKGNFPGRFSGRQFSNSRSEMNVSTLELGDSALYLCASKRQDSYEQYFGPGTRLTVT.

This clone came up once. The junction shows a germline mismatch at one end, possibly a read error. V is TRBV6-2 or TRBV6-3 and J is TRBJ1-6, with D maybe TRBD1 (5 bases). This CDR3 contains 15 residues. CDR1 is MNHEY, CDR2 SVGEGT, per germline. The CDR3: CTSSYAGVSHSPLHF. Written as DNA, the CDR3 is TGTACCAGCAGTTACGCGGGGGTCTCCCATTCACCCCTCCACTTT.

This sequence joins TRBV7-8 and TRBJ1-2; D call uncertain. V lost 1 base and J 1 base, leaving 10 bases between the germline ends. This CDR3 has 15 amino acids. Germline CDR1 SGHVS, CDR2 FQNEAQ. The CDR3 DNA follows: TGTGCCAGCAGCTTAGTGGTGGGCCTTAACTATGGCTACACCTTC. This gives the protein CASSLVVGLNYGYTF.

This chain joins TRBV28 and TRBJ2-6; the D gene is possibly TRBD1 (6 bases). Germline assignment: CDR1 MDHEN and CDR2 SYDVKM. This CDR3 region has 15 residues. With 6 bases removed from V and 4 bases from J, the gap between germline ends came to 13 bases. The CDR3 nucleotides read TGTGCCAGCAGGCACCAGGGGAGCGGGGCCAACGTCCTGACTTTC. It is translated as CASRHQGSGANVLTF.

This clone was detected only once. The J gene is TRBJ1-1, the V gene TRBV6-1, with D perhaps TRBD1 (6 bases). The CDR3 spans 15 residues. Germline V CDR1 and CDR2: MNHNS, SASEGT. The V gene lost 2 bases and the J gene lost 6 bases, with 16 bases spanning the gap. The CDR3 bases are TGTGCCAGCAGTGAAATCGGGGGCCGGGGACCTGAAGCTTTCTTT. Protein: CASSEIGGRGPEAFF.

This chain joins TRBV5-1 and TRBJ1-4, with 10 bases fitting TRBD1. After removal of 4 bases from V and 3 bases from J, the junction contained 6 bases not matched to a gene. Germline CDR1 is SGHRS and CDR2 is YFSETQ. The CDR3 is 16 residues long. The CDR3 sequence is CASSRDRGSANEKLFF. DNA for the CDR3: TGCGCCAGCAGCCGGGACAGGGGATCAGCTAATGAAAAACTGTTTTTT.

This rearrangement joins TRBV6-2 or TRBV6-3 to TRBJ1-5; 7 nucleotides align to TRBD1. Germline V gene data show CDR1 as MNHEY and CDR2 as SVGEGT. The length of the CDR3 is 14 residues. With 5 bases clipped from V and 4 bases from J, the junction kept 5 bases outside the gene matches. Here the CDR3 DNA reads TGTGCCAGCAGTCCCGACAGGGCAAATCAGCCCCAGCATTTT. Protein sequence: CASSPDRANQPQHF.

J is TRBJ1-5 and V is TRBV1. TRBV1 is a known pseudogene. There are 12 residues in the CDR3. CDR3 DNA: TGCACCAGCAGCCCTCAAGGGCGGCCCCAGCATTTT. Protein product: CTSSPQGRPQHF.

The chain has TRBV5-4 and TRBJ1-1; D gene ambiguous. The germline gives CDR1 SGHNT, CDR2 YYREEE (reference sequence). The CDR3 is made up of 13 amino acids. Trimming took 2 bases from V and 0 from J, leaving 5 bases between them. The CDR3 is CASSFSLNTEAFF. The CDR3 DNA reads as TGTGCCAGCAGCTTCAGTTTGAACACTGAAGCTTTCTTT.

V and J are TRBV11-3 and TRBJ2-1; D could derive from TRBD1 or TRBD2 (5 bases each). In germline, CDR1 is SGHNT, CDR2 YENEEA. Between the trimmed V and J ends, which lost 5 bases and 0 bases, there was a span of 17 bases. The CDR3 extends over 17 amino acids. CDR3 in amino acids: CASSPHKGPSSYNEQFF. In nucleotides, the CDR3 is TGTGCCAGCAGCCCCCATAAGGGACCGAGCTCCTACAATGAGCAGTTCTTC. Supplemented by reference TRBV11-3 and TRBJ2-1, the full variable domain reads EAGVVQSPRYKIIEKKQPVAFWCNPISGHNTLYWYLQNLGQGPELLIRYENEEAVDDSQLPKDRFSAERLKGVDSTLKIQPAELGDSAVYLCASSPHKGPSSYNEQFFGPGTRLTVL.

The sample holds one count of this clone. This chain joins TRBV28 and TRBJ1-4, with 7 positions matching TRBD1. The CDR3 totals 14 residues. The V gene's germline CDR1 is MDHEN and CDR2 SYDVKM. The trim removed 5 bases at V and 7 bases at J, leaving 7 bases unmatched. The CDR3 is CASSADRVIEKLFF. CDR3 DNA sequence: TGTGCCAGCAGTGCCGACAGGGTCATTGAAAAACTGTTTTTT.

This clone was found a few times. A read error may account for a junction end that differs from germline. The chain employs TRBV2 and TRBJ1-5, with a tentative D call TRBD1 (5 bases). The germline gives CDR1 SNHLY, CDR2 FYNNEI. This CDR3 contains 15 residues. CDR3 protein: CASREGTLSNQPQHF. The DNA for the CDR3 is TGTGCCAGCAGAGAAGGGACGCTAAGCAATCAGCCCCAGCATTTT.

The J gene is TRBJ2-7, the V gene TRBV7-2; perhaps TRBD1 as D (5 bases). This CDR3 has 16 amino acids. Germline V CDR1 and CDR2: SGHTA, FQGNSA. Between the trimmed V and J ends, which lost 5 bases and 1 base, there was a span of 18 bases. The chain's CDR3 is CASSPGRRQFSYEQYF. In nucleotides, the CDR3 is TGTGCCAGCAGCCCCGGGCGTAGACAGTTTTCCTACGAGCAGTACTTC.

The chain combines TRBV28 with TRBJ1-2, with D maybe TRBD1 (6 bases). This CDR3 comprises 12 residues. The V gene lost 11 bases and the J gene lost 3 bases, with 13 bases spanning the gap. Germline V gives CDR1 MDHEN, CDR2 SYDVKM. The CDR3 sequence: CAVRGSDYGYTF. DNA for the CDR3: TGTGCCGTAAGGGGGTCCGACTATGGCTACACCTTC.

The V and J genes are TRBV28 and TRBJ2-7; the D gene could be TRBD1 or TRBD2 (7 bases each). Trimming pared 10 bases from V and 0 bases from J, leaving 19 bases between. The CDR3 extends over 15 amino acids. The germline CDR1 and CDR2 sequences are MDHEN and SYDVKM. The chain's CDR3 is CATIPRGGVSYEQYF. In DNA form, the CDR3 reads TGTGCCACCATTCCCAGGGGGGGAGTCTCCTACGAGCAGTACTTC.

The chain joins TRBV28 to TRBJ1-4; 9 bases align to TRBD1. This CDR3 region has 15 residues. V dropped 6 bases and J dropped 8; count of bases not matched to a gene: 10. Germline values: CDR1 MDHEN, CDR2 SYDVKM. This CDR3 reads CASRSIGTGSEKLFF. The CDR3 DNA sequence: TGTGCCAGCAGGTCGATCGGGACAGGGTCAGAAAAACTGTTTTTT.

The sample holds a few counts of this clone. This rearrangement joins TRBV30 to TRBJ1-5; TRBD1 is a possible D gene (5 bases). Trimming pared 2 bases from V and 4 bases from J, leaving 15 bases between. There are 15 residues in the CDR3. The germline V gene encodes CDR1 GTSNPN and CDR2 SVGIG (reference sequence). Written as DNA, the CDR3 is TGTGCCTGGAGTATTCAGGGCCCTAAAAATCAGCCCCAGCATTTT. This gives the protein CAWSIQGPKNQPQHF. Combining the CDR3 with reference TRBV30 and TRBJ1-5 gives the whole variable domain SQTIHQWPATLVQPVGSPLSLECTVEGTSNPNLYWYRQAAGRGLQLLFYSVGIGQISSEVPQNLSASRPQDRQFILSSKKLLLSDSGFYLCAWSIQGPKNQPQHFGDGTRLSIL.

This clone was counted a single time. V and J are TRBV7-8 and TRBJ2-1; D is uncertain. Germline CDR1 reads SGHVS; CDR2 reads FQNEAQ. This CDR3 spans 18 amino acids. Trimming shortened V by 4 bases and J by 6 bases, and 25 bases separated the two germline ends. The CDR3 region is CASSSSFVGFPLPNEQFF. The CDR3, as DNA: TGTGCCAGCAGCTCCTCCTTTGTGGGATTCCCCTTACCCAATGAGCAGTTCTTC.

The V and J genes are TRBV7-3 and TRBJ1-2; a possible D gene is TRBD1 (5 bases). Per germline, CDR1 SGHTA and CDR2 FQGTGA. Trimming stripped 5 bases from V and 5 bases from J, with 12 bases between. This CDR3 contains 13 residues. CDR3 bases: TGTGCCAGCAGCACTCCCCAGGGATATGGCTACACCTTC. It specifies CASSTPQGYGYTF.

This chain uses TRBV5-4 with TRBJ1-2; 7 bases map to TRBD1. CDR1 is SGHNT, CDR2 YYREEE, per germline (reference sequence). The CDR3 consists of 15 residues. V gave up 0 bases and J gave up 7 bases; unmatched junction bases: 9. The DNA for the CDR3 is TGTGCCAGCAGCTTGGACAGGGGTTTAATTTCTGGCTACACCTTC. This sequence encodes CASSLDRGLISGYTF.

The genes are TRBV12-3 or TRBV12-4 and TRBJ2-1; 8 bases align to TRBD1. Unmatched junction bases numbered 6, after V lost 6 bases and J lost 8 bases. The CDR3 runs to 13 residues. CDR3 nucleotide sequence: TGTGCCAGCAGGCCAGACAGGGGCCATGAGCAGTTCTTC. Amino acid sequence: CASRPDRGHEQFF.

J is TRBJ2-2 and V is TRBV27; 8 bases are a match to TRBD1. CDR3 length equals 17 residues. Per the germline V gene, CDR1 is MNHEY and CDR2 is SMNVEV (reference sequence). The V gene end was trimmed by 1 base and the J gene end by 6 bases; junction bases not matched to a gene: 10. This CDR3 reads CASSLFSVKQGAGELFF. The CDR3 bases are TGTGCCAGCAGTTTATTCTCGGTTAAACAGGGGGCCGGGGAGCTGTTTTTT.

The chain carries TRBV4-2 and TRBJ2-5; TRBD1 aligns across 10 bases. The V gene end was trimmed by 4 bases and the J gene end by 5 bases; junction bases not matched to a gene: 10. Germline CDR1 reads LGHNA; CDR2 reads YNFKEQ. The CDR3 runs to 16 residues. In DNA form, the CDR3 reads TGTGCCAGCAGCCTCTCCGGGACAGGGGCGGGTGAGACCCAGTACTTC. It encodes CASSLSGTGAGETQYF.